Listed here is a single T cell receptor (beta chain). This table comes from immunoSEQ multiplex PCR, and its TCRdb copy is limited to in-frame clones, with some not included. The sample has 700,000 or so clones; 70% to 90% are singletons. The source of the sample is a study of shared T cell receptors in the human thymus. Another study also made use of these data, one on human thymus T cells. That work states: The donor group consisted of healthy Finnish infants who were having corrective surgery for congenital heart defects. Corrective heart surgery yielded resections, and these provided the thymus tissue. There appeared to be biased usage of V and J genes in thymic and blood repertoires. Thymic repertoires from unrelated individuals overlapped highly, related research reported.

Sequencing input: thymocytes. This TCR derives from a girl less than two years old with a congenital heart defect.

CDR3 protein: CASSQDRKAGTEAFF. The CDR3, as DNA: TGCGCCAGCAGCCAAGATCGGAAGGCAGGGACTGAAGCTTTCTTT. The chain recombines TRBV4-3 with TRBJ1-1, with D maybe TRBD1 (5 bases). This CDR3 contains 15 residues. Germline CDR1 and CDR2: LGHNA and YSLEER. Deletions cut 0 bases from V and 5 bases from J, with 13 bases between.